The 28 T cell receptor beta chains given below trace back to one sample, sequenced in a study of shared clonotypes between healthy human individuals. Clones were read by immunoSEQ multiplex PCR, and TCRdb kept only the in-frame ones, dropping some. Of 2 million to 3 million clones in the sample, more than 85% were seen once. Sequenced: naive CD4+ T cells from PBMCs. Subset in this sample: CD45RA+ positively selected. The receptors come from a man between 18 and 29 years old in good health. Some clones in this sample may be carry-over from other donors' samples.

The chain is built from TRBV7-3 and TRBJ2-5, with D possibly being TRBD2 (5 bases). This CDR3 is built from 18 residues. Between the trimmed V and J ends, which lost 1 base and 1 base, there was a span of 19 bases. Germline V CDR1 and CDR2: SGHTA, FQGTGA. CDR3 in DNA: TGTGCCAGCAGCTTAAATGGTGCCCCGGGGATCGCCCAAGAGACCCAGTACTTC. This sequence encodes CASSLNGAPGIAQETQYF.

Comments on this clone: This sample includes further DNA sequences coding for the same CDR3. The rearrangement joins TRBV28 to TRBJ2-7; TRBD2 matches 7 bases. The germline V gene encodes CDR1 MDHEN and CDR2 SYDVKM. V lost 1 base and J lost 1; bases outside the gene matches: 4. The CDR3 is 15 amino acids. The CDR3 loop is CASSLLGGSSYEQYF. CDR3 DNA sequence: TGTGCCAGCAGTTTATTGGGCGGGAGTTCCTACGAGCAGTACTTC.

This clone was counted only a few times. The chain couples TRBV6-5 to TRBJ1-4; 7 bases map to TRBD1. J was trimmed by 4 bases and V by 6 bases; bases with no gene match: 2. CDR3 size: 13 residues. The germline V gene encodes CDR1 MNHEY and CDR2 SVGAGI. The CDR3 is CASRRQGNEKLFF. For the CDR3, the DNA is TGTGCCAGCAGGCGACAGGGTAATGAAAAACTGTTTTTT.

This chain's CDR3 is CASSVGQATYEQYF. The CDR3 region has the DNA TGTGCCAGCAGCGTAGGACAGGCAACCTACGAGCAGTACTTC. This chain links TRBV9 with TRBJ2-7; perhaps TRBD1 as D (6 bases). The CDR3 runs to 14 residues. V gave up 0 bases and J gave up 2 bases, with 9 bases separating them. CDR1 SGDLS and CDR2 YYNGEE come from the germline V gene. The whole variable domain, filled in from reference TRBV9 and TRBJ2-7, reads DSGVTQTPKHLITATGQRVTLRCSPRSGDLSVYWYQQSLDQGLQFLIQYYNGEERAKGNILERFSAQQFPDLHSELNLSSLELGDSALYFCASSVGQATYEQYFGPGTRLTVT.

The gene calls are TRBV7-3 and TRBJ2-3, with 11 bases aligning to TRBD2. CDR3 length equals 17 residues. Germline V CDR1 and CDR2: SGHTA, FQGTGA. The V gene end was trimmed by 3 bases and the J gene end by 5 bases; junction bases not matched to a gene: 10. The CDR3: CASSLLAGGASIDTQYF. The CDR3 DNA sequence: TGTGCCAGCAGCTTGTTAGCGGGAGGGGCCTCAATAGATACGCAGTATTTT.

This clone has a single count. The chain joins TRBV9 to TRBJ2-7; D tentatively reads TRBD1 or TRBD2 (5 bases each). Per the germline V gene, CDR1 is SGDLS and CDR2 is YYNGEE. Trimming took 3 bases from V and 2 from J, leaving 18 bases between them. This CDR3 comprises 16 residues. The DNA for the CDR3 is TGTGCCAGCAGCGCCTCCGGGGCGAGGGGTGCCTACGAGCAGTACTTC. Its translation is CASSASGARGAYEQYF.

This sequence joins TRBV18 and TRBJ2-1; 14 bases agree with TRBD2. The CDR3 is made up of 16 amino acids. With 3 bases clipped from V and 8 bases from J, the junction kept 6 bases outside the gene matches. Germline CDR1 reads KGHSH; CDR2 reads LQKENI. CDR3 sequence reads: CASSPATSGRADEQFF. CDR3 coding DNA: TGTGCCAGCTCACCCGCGACTAGCGGGAGGGCCGATGAGCAGTTCTTC.

This chain links TRBV19 with TRBJ2-7; 8 bases line up with TRBD2. J gave up 6 bases and V 3 bases, and 16 bases lay outside the gene matches. The germline gives CDR1 LNHDA, CDR2 SQIVND (reference sequence). CDR3 length: 17 amino acids. The CDR3 DNA reads TGTGCCAGTAGTATCTTCGGTCGCCCAGCGGGAGTCTCCGAGCAGTACTTC. The encoded protein is CASSIFGRPAGVSEQYF.

The V call is TRBV6-6, the J call TRBJ2-1; possible D gene TRBD1, 5 bases. This CDR3 spans 13 amino acids. The germline CDR1 and CDR2 sequences are MNHNY and SVGAGI (reference sequence). V lost 4 bases, J lost 9 bases, and 13 bases lay in between. The CDR3 loop is CASSFQPTGEQFF. In nucleotides, the CDR3 is TGTGCCAGCAGTTTTCAGCCTACAGGTGAGCAGTTCTTC.

The V gene is TRBV7-3, the J gene TRBJ2-1; unclear D gene. The ends were cut back, 0 bases at V and 9 bases at J, with 12 bases in the middle. Germline lookup yields CDR1 SGHTA and CDR2 FQGTGA. This CDR3 is 14 amino acids long. CDR3 coding DNA: TGTGCCAGCAGCTTAACTGGCGGACCGGGTGAGCAGTTCTTC. As protein: CASSLTGGPGEQFF.

J is TRBJ2-7 and V is TRBV7-3, with D tentatively TRBD1 (6 bases). This CDR3 has 12 amino acids. The V end lost 5 bases, the J end lost 6 bases, and 11 bases lay between the germline ends. Germline CDR1 is SGHTA and CDR2 is FQGTGA. CDR3 sequence: CASSMQGSEQYF. The CDR3 coding sequence is TGTGCCAGCAGCATGCAGGGGAGCGAGCAGTACTTC. Drawing the rest from reference TRBV7-3 and TRBJ2-7, the complete variable domain is GAGVSQTPSNKVTEKGKYVELRCDPISGHTALYWYRQSLGQGPEFLIYFQGTGAADDSGLPNDRFFAVRPEGSVSTLKIQRTERGDSAVYLCASSMQGSEQYFGPGTRLTVT.

This clone was observed a single time. The chain links TRBV2 to TRBJ2-7, with a tentative D call TRBD2 (6 bases). Per germline, CDR1 SNHLY and CDR2 FYNNEI. Trimming removed 2 bases from V and 6 bases from J, with 20 bases in between. The CDR3 spans 16 residues. The CDR3 here is CASSEFFLREKSEQYF. CDR3 nucleotides: TGTGCCAGCAGTGAATTTTTTCTCCGGGAGAAATCCGAGCAGTACTTC. Using reference TRBV2 and TRBJ2-7 for the parts outside the CDR3, the full variable domain is EPEVTQTPSHQVTQMGQEVILRCVPISNHLYFYWYRQILGQKVEFLVSFYNNEISEKSEIFDDQFSVERPDGSNFTLKIRSTKLEDSAMYFCASSEFFLREKSEQYFGPGTRLTVT.

This clone has more than one count but fewer than ten. V gene TRBV27 combines with J gene TRBJ2-2; the match to TRBD2 covers 11 bases. The V gene end was trimmed by 2 bases and the J gene end by 5 bases; junction bases not matched to a gene: 1. Germline V gene data show CDR1 as MNHEY and CDR2 as SMNVEV (reference sequence). The CDR3 runs 15 residues. The CDR3 spells CASSLLAGGTGELFF. The CDR3 DNA reads as TGTGCCAGCAGTTTACTAGCGGGAGGAACCGGGGAGCTGTTTTTT.

The chain has TRBV5-8 and TRBJ1-1, with 7 bases identical to TRBD1. The CDR3 covers 15 residues. J was trimmed by 6 bases and V by 7 bases; bases with no gene match: 15. Germline V gives CDR1 SGHTS, CDR2 YDEGEE. CDR3 sequence reads: CASPRGAGGYPEAFF. CDR3 nucleotides: TGTGCCAGCCCCCGCGGGGCAGGGGGGTATCCTGAAGCTTTCTTT.

This chain links TRBV9 with TRBJ2-2; 10 bases align to TRBD1. This CDR3 contains 17 residues. Germline V lookup: CDR1 SGDLS, CDR2 YYNGEE. The ends lost 0 bases at V and 7 bases at J; junction bases unmatched: 9. CDR3 DNA: TGTGCCAGCAGCGTAGTCCTCGGGACAGGGGCCGTCGGGGAGCTGTTTTTT. Protein: CASSVVLGTGAVGELFF.

This clone showed up just a few times. The chain carries TRBV25-1 and TRBJ1-1; D might be TRBD1 (6 bases). Trimming left V 5 bases short and J 1 base short, with 11 bases between. This CDR3 has 14 residues. Germline assignment: CDR1 MGHDK and CDR2 SYGVNS. The CDR3 loop is CASSLTGGNTEAFF. The CDR3 DNA is TGTGCCAGCAGTCTGACAGGAGGGAACACTGAAGCTTTCTTT.

The rearrangement joins TRBV5-1 to TRBJ1-5, with 8 bases fitting TRBD1. Germline assignment: CDR1 SGHRS and CDR2 YFSETQ. This CDR3 comprises 14 residues. V was clipped by 5 bases and J by 8 bases; unmatched bases: 9. Written as DNA, the CDR3 is TGCGCCAGCAGTTTCAATGGACAGGGCGAGCCCCAGCATTTT. This gives the protein CASSFNGQGEPQHF.

The chain recombines TRBV4-3 with TRBJ2-7; 8 nucleotides agree with TRBD2. V lost 1 base, J lost 3 bases, and 14 bases stayed unmatched. Germline V lookup: CDR1 LGHNA, CDR2 YSLEER. The CDR3 runs 18 residues. The CDR3 reads CASSQVAGGGRGDYEQYF. The CDR3 nucleotides read TGCGCCAGCAGCCAAGTCGCGGGGGGCGGGAGAGGCGACTACGAGCAGTACTTC.

The count of this clone is one. The chain has TRBV5-3 and TRBJ1-1; D remains ambiguous. TRBV5-3 is filed as an ORF, its function uncertain. The V and J ends lost 0 bases and 5 bases respectively, with 17 bases between them. The CDR3 loop spans 16 amino acids. DNA of the CDR3: TGTGCCAGAAGCTTGGACGGGGTAAGTTCCAGGACTGAAGCTTTCTTT. As protein: CARSLDGVSSRTEAFF.

This clone appeared a single time. This chain connects TRBV5-1 to TRBJ2-1; perhaps TRBD2 as D (6 bases). This CDR3 region has 16 residues. With 0 bases removed from V and 10 bases from J, the gap between germline ends came to 20 bases. Germline assignment: CDR1 SGHRS and CDR2 YFSETQ. CDR3 in amino acids: CASSLVPPGLLGEQFF. The CDR3 DNA is TGCGCCAGCAGCTTGGTTCCACCGGGACTCCTTGGGGAGCAGTTCTTC.

The V and J genes are TRBV7-9 and TRBJ1-5, with a tentative D call TRBD1 (6 bases). V lost 5 bases and J lost 7, with 12 bases in between. The CDR3 runs to 13 residues. The V gene's germline CDR1 is SEHNR and CDR2 FQNEAQ (reference sequence). The CDR3, as DNA: TGTGCCAGCAGCCCTACAGGGAGCCAGCCCCAGCATTTT. It specifies CASSPTGSQPQHF.

The chain joins TRBV28 to TRBJ1-5, with 9 bases aligning to TRBD1. CDR1 and CDR2 (germline): MDHEN, SYDVKM. The V gene end was trimmed by 5 bases and the J gene end by 4 bases; junction bases not matched to a gene: 12. This CDR3 region has 17 residues. CDR3 residues: CASSTTTGGVGNQPQHF. The CDR3 DNA reads TGTGCCAGCAGTACCACGACAGGGGGGGTGGGAAATCAGCCCCAGCATTTT.

The chain employs TRBV5-1 and TRBJ1-1; TRBD1 matches at 9 bases. V gave up 1 base and J gave up 8 bases; unmatched junction bases: 9. The CDR3 consists of 15 residues. CDR1 is SGHRS and CDR2 is YFSETQ in the germline V gene. The CDR3 nucleotides are TGCGCCAGCAGCTTGACAGGGGGCCTTTTGGAAGAAGCTTTCTTT. It translates to CASSLTGGLLEEAFF.

This clone is a singleton in its sample. J is TRBJ2-5 and V is TRBV5-4, with 8 bases aligning to TRBD2. The CDR3 extends over 15 amino acids. Germline CDR1 SGHNT, CDR2 YYREEE (reference sequence). With V trimmed by 3 bases and J by 3 bases, 7 bases remained unmatched. The CDR3 coding sequence is TGTGCCAGCAGCTCGACCGGGACTAGGGAAGAGACCCAGTACTTC. It encodes CASSSTGTREETQYF.

This chain links TRBV19 with TRBJ2-1; the D gene could be TRBD1 or TRBD2 (5 bases each). CDR3 length: 16 residues. The germline CDR1 and CDR2 sequences are LNHDA and SQIVND (reference sequence). Trimming removed 4 bases from V and 4 bases from J, with 17 bases in between. The CDR3 region has the DNA TGTGCCAGTAGTAGGGGAGCCGGGACGACGTACAATGAGCAGTTCTTC. Protein product: CASSRGAGTTYNEQFF.

The chain links TRBV28 to TRBJ2-1, with TRBD1 matching over 7 bases. Trimming removed 4 bases from V and 5 bases from J; junction bases left unmatched: 5. Germline loops: CDR1 MDHEN, CDR2 SYDVKM. This CDR3 is built from 14 residues. The CDR3 nucleotides read TGTGCCAGCAGTTCCACAGGGGATAACAATGAGCAGTTCTTC. Translation: CASSSTGDNNEQFF.

The chain employs TRBV4-2 and TRBJ2-1, with 9 positions matching TRBD2. The CDR3 is 18 amino acids. V was clipped by 2 bases and J by 2 bases; unmatched bases: 10. Germline V gene data show CDR1 as LGHNA and CDR2 as YNFKEQ. The CDR3, as DNA: TGTGCCAGCAGCCAATCAACCTTAGCGGGAGTCCCCTACAATGAGCAGTTCTTC. It yields the protein CASSQSTLAGVPYNEQFF.

This clone was observed a single time. The chain uses TRBV9 and TRBJ2-5, with unresolved D. V shed 0 bases and J shed 5 bases, with 14 bases lying between them. This CDR3 has 15 amino acids. Looked up from germline, CDR1 is SGDLS and CDR2 is YYNGEE. The CDR3 sequence: CASSVDQDPMETQYF. CDR3 bases: TGTGCCAGCAGCGTAGACCAGGACCCCATGGAGACCCAGTACTTC.